The TCR beta chain under discussion was sequenced for a study of graft-versus-host responses after intestinal transplantation. Across the study: Recipients were all induced with anti-thymocyte globulin, then given tacrolimus and steroids for around three years.

Profiling relied on immunoSEQ multiplex PCR, and the TCRdb table lists in-frame clones only, not all of them. The sample shows 90,000 to 95,000 clones, 90% to 95% of them seen only once. Germline CDR1 reads SQVTM; CDR2 reads ANQGSEA. This CDR3 region has 15 residues. The V gene lost 4 bases and the J gene lost 0 bases, with 13 bases spanning the gap. General study findings and limits: Subjects displaying graft-donor T cell macrochimerism possessed elevated graft-versus-host to host-versus-graft clonal ratios inside allografts.

This clone was detected a few times. Its antigen remains unidentified. This sample comprised unstimulated CD8+ T cells sorted from spleen or lymph node cells, obtained before intestinal transplant. V gene TRBV29-1 combines with J gene TRBJ2-1; D may be TRBD2 (6 bases). This clonotype was sampled from a human donor who received an intestinal transplant. CDR3 region: CSVGVAAISYNEQFF. The CDR3 region has the DNA TGCAGCGTTGGGGTAGCGGCCATCTCCTACAATGAGCAGTTCTTC.